These 22 T cell receptor beta chains came from one sample sequenced in a study of T cell responses to AZD1222 COVID-19 vaccine. Clones were read by immunoSEQ multiplex PCR, and TCRdb kept only the in-frame ones, dropping some. The repertoire includes roughly 69,000 clones, over 70% of them detected once, and 11% to 15% sits in the top ten. Material: peripheral blood, obtained 28 days after the second AZD1222 dose. Receptor source: an adult who received the AZD1222 COVID-19 vaccine.

The chain uses TRBV7-2 and TRBJ1-2, with TRBD1 matching over 9 bases. The V and J ends lost 5 bases and 5 bases, in that order; junction bases with no gene match: 9. The CDR3 spans 15 residues. Germline CDR1 is SGHTA and CDR2 is FQGNSA. CDR3 DNA: TGTGCCAGCAGCGTCAACAGGGGGCTAGGGTATGGCTACACCTTC. Translated: CASSVNRGLGYGYTF.

The chain links TRBV25-1 to TRBJ1-3; D not certain. The germline V gene has CDR1 MGHDK and CDR2 SYGVNS. This CDR3 has 15 residues. Trimming stripped 4 bases from V and 0 bases from J, with 10 bases between. CDR3 DNA: TGTGCCAGCAGTGGAACGCTCTCCTCTGGAAACACCATATATTTT. This codes for CASSGTLSSGNTIYF.

The chain employs TRBV29-1 and TRBJ1-2; 9 bases match TRBD1. CDR3 size: 15 residues. V shed 2 bases, J shed 4 bases, and the junction held 8 bases outside the gene matches. Germline-derived CDR1 and CDR2 are SQVTM and ANQGSEA. The CDR3 DNA reads as TGCAGCGTTGAATCGAGAGGACAGGGGTTCTATGGCTACACCTTC. It encodes CSVESRGQGFYGYTF. The entire variable domain, with the rest obtained from reference TRBV29-1 and TRBJ1-2, is as follows: SAVISQKPSRDICQRGTSLTIQCQVDSQVTMMFWYRQQPGQSLTLIATANQGSEATYESGFVIDKFPISRPNLTFSTLTVSNMSPEDSSIYLCSVESRGQGFYGYTFGSGTRLTVV.

The V gene is TRBV5-5, the J gene TRBJ1-1, with D unresolved. The germline V gene encodes CDR1 SGHKS and CDR2 YYEKEE (reference sequence). V lost 4 bases and J 6 bases, leaving 16 bases between the germline ends. This CDR3 has 14 residues. The CDR3 region is CASSNRVGRAEAFF. The CDR3 DNA reads as TGTGCCAGCAGCAATAGAGTGGGAAGAGCTGAAGCTTTCTTT.

CDR3 bases: TGTGCCAGCAGTTACTCGCAGGAAGGGAACACTGAAGCTTTCTTT. The encoded protein is CASSYSQEGNTEAFF. The genes are TRBV6-5 and TRBJ1-1; D not resolved. V gave up 0 bases and J gave up 1 base, with 9 bases separating them. Germline V gives CDR1 MNHEY, CDR2 SVGAGI. This CDR3 is built from 15 residues.

The chain uses TRBV30 and TRBJ1-5, with TRBD1 matching 7 bases. Germline V gene data show CDR1 as GTSNPN and CDR2 as SVGIG (reference sequence). CDR3 size: 14 residues. Trimming cost V 2 bases and J 4 bases; bases outside gene matches: 5. CDR3 sequence: CAWSTGTANQPQHF. The DNA of the CDR3 is TGTGCCTGGAGTACCGGGACAGCTAATCAGCCCCAGCATTTT.

The chain has TRBV4-1 and TRBJ1-2; the D is unclear. The germline CDR1 and CDR2 sequences are MGHRA and YSYEKL. Deletions cut 4 bases from V and 1 base from J, with 13 bases between. The CDR3 spans 15 residues. CDR3 nucleotide sequence: TGCGCCAGCAGCCGAAGGACGGAGCTTAACTATGGCTACACCTTC. Translated, it gives CASSRRTELNYGYTF.

The rearrangement joins TRBV27 to TRBJ1-6; no definite D call. V gave up 4 bases and J gave up 2 bases, with 6 bases separating them. The CDR3 runs to 14 residues. Germline CDR1 MNHEY, CDR2 SMNVEV (reference sequence). DNA of the CDR3: TGTGCCAGCAGTTACACTACCTATAATTCACCCCTCCACTTT. It is translated as CASSYTTYNSPLHF.

V gene TRBV5-4 combines with J gene TRBJ2-5; 10 positions agree with TRBD1. J gave up 4 bases and V 4 bases, and 4 bases lay outside the gene matches. The CDR3 consists of 14 residues. In germline, CDR1 is SGHNT, CDR2 YYREEE (reference sequence). This CDR3 is CASSHDRGRETQYF. In DNA, the CDR3 is TGTGCCAGCAGCCATGACAGGGGGCGAGAGACCCAGTACTTC.

This clone came up once. The chain employs TRBV5-8 and TRBJ1-5; 12 nucleotides match TRBD1. Germline V CDR1 and CDR2: SGHTS, YDEGEE. The CDR3 consists of 16 residues. The V and J ends lost 0 bases and 9 bases, in that order; junction bases with no gene match: 7. This CDR3 reads CASSLGGDRGRVPQHF. DNA for the CDR3: TGTGCCAGCAGCTTGGGAGGGGACAGGGGGCGGGTGCCCCAGCATTTT. Combining the CDR3 with reference TRBV5-8 and TRBJ1-5 gives the whole variable domain EAGVTQSPTHLIKTRGQQATLRCSPISGHTSVYWYQQALGLGLQFLLWYDEGEERNRGNFPPRFSGRQFPNYSSELNVNALELEDSALYLCASSLGGDRGRVPQHFGDGTRLSIL.

The chain carries TRBV5-1 and TRBJ1-4, with D possibly TRBD1 on 6 matching bases. The CDR3 extends over 16 amino acids. Trimming removed 3 bases at V and 8 bases at J, with 20 bases between. In germline, CDR1 is SGHRS, CDR2 YFSETQ. Here the CDR3 reads CASSSRTAGGEEKLFF. In DNA, the CDR3 is TGCGCCAGCAGCTCAAGAACTGCTGGGGGCGAAGAAAAACTGTTTTTT. Supplemented by reference TRBV5-1 and TRBJ1-4, the full variable domain reads KAGVTQTPRYLIKTRGQQVTLSCSPISGHRSVSWYQQTPGQGLQFLFEYFSETQRNKGNFPGRFSGRQFSNSRSEMNVSTLELGDSALYLCASSSRTAGGEEKLFFGSGTQLSVL.

V and J are TRBV6-6 and TRBJ2-7; 7 bases are shared with TRBD1. With 7 bases clipped from V and 1 base from J, the junction kept 10 bases outside the gene matches. This CDR3 comprises 15 residues. CDR1 and CDR2 from the germline V gene are MNHNY and SVGAGI (reference sequence). The CDR3 region has the DNA TGTGCCAGCATTCGCTCCGGGACAGCTTCCTACGAGCAGTACTTC. Protein: CASIRSGTASYEQYF.

The chain links TRBV5-6 to TRBJ1-3; no clear D. The germline V gene has CDR1 SGHDT and CDR2 YYEEEE. The V gene lost 2 bases and the J gene lost 3 bases, with 12 bases spanning the gap. CDR3 length equals 15 residues. The CDR3 sequence: CASSLRHSGGNTIYF. CDR3 DNA sequence: TGTGCCAGCAGCTTACGCCACTCGGGTGGAAACACCATATATTTT.

This clone appeared a single time. The rearrangement joins TRBV5-1 to TRBJ2-1; D might be TRBD1 (6 bases). Germline V gene sequence: CDR1 SGHRS, CDR2 YFSETQ. Trimming took 6 bases from V and 4 from J, leaving 11 bases between them. The CDR3 has 13 residues. CDR3 nucleotide sequence: TGCGCCAGCACCCCAGACAGGTACAATGAGCAGTTCTTC. Amino acid sequence: CASTPDRYNEQFF.

This clone was counted a single time. The chain joins TRBV4-1 to TRBJ1-2; D possibly corresponds to TRBD1 (6 bases). Germline CDR1 and CDR2: MGHRA and YSYEKL. The length of the CDR3 is 16 residues. V lost 2 bases and J 2 bases, leaving 15 bases between the germline ends. The CDR3 nucleotides read TGCGCCAGCAGCCAATTTATTACAGGGCTGAACTATGGCTACACCTTC. Protein sequence: CASSQFITGLNYGYTF.

This chain uses TRBV5-6 with TRBJ2-1; no firm D call. V was pared by 2 bases and J by 7 bases, with 10 bases between. The CDR3 contains 13 residues. Germline V lookup: CDR1 SGHDT, CDR2 YYEEEE. In DNA form, the CDR3 reads TGTGCCAGCAGCTTCCAAACAGCTAATGAGCAGTTCTTC. As protein: CASSFQTANEQFF.

The J gene is TRBJ2-3, the V gene TRBV7-2, with 11 bases aligning to TRBD2. The CDR3 runs 16 residues. The germline gives CDR1 SGHTA, CDR2 FQGNSA. The ends lost 1 base at V and 4 bases at J; junction bases unmatched: 4. CDR3 sequence (DNA): TGTGCCAGCAGCTTAGAGCTAGCGGGGGGATCAGATACGCAGTATTTT. This sequence encodes CASSLELAGGSDTQYF.

The chain employs TRBV5-8 and TRBJ1-5, with D possibly matching TRBD1 (5 bases). Trimming pared 5 bases from V and 5 bases from J, leaving 14 bases between. Germline loops: CDR1 SGHTS, CDR2 YDEGEE. The CDR3 spans 14 residues. The CDR3 protein is CASSLQEGYQPQHF. The CDR3 DNA reads TGTGCCAGCAGTCTACAGGAAGGGTATCAGCCCCAGCATTTT.

The CDR3 spells CASSLGRDYNEQFF. CDR3 DNA sequence: TGTGCCAGCAGCTTGGGGCGGGACTACAATGAGCAGTTCTTC. The chain uses TRBV3-1 (or the pseudogene TRBV3-2) and TRBJ2-1, with D maybe TRBD2 (6 bases). Deletions cut 5 bases from V and 3 bases from J, with 11 bases between. The CDR3 covers 14 residues. In germline, CDR1 is LGHDT, CDR2 YNNKEL (reference sequence).

This clone was seen a handful of times. Additional DNA sequences in this sample encode the identical CDR3. This chain links TRBV6-1 with TRBJ1-2, with D unclear. The CDR3 consists of 12 residues. CDR1 is MNHNS and CDR2 is SASEGT in the germline V gene. V lost 2 bases and J 8 bases, leaving 9 bases between the germline ends. The CDR3 bases are TGTGCCAGCAGTGAATCGGGAGGCGGCTACACCTTC. The encoded protein is CASSESGGGYTF.

The chain couples TRBV12-5 to TRBJ1-3; TRBD1 aligns across 10 bases. The CDR3 spans 14 residues. V dropped 9 bases and J dropped 4; count of bases not matched to a gene: 6. The V gene's germline CDR1 is LGHNT and CDR2 FRNRAP. The CDR3 DNA follows: TGTGCTAGCCACACGGGACAGGGGGGAAACACCATATATTTT. Protein: CASHTGQGGNTIYF.

This clone was seen just once. The chain recombines TRBV10-3 with TRBJ1-1; a possible D gene is TRBD1 (5 bases). V was pared by 7 bases and J by 1 base, with 19 bases between. This CDR3 is 16 amino acids long. Germline CDR1 reads ENHRY; CDR2 reads SYGVKD. CDR3 coding DNA: TGTGCCATCAACACTAATCCTAAGGGGCCGAACACTGAAGCTTTCTTT. Its protein product is CAINTNPKGPNTEAFF.